Following are 4 T cell receptor beta chains from one sample sequenced in a study of CD8 T cells in ankylosing spondylitis. TCRdb fed the 5' RACE reads into MiXCR, producing one record per CDR3 protein. The sample includes fewer than 25,000 distinct CDR3 sequences, 10% to 15% of them seen just once. Input material: blood. Every receptor here comes from a male donor with ankylosing spondylitis or in good health (not recorded which).

This clonotype was counted many times. For the CDR3, the DNA is TGTGCCAGCAGTTTATCCAGGTATGGGGCCAACGTCCTGACTTTC. Translating gives CASSLSRYGANVLTF. The chain recombines TRBV27 with TRBJ2-6; D unresolved. The CDR3 has 15 amino acids. Germline V gene lookup returns CDR1 MNHEY and CDR2 SMNVEV (reference sequence). V lost 0 bases, J lost 3 bases, and 6 bases lay in between.

This clonotype occurred a few times. The J gene is TRBJ2-3, the V gene TRBV7-2; D not resolved. V lost 0 bases and J 2 bases, leaving 9 bases between the germline ends. The germline CDR1 and CDR2 sequences are SGHTA and FQGNSA. The CDR3 has 15 amino acids. The CDR3 sequence: CASSLAPGPTDTQYF. The CDR3 bases are TGTGCCAGCAGCTTAGCCCCCGGGCCCACAGATACGCAGTATTTT.

This clonotype was seen more than once but under ten times. The chain is built from TRBV9 and TRBJ2-2, with 8 bases lining up with TRBD1. V dropped 4 bases and J dropped 1; count of bases not matched to a gene: 3. This CDR3 has 15 residues. Per germline, CDR1 SGDLS and CDR2 YYNGEE. CDR3 nucleotides: TGTGCCAGCAGCCTGGGACAGGAGAACACCGGGGAGCTGTTTTTT. Translation gives CASSLGQENTGELFF.

Many counts were recorded for this clonotype. The chain uses TRBV7-2 and TRBJ2-5, with 8 bases aligning to TRBD2. Trimming took 2 bases from V and 4 from J; bases not matched to a gene: 6. Germline CDR1 is SGHTA and CDR2 is FQGNSA. This CDR3 spans 15 amino acids. CDR3 region: CASSLNAGGVETQYF. Here the CDR3 DNA reads TGTGCCAGCAGCTTAAATGCGGGGGGCGTAGAGACCCAGTACTTC.